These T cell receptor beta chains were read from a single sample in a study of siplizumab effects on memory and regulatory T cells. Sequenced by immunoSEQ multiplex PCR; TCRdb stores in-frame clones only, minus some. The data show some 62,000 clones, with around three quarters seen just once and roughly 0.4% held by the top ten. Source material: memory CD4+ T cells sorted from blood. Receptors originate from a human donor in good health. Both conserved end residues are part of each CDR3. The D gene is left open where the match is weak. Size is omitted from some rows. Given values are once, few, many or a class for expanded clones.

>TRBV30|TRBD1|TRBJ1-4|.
TGTGCCTACGGACAGGGGACTAATGAAAAACTGTTTTTT
CAYGQGTNEKLFF
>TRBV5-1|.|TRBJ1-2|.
TGCGCCAGTTCGACTTTCTACCGATACGGGAACTATGGCTACACCTTC
CASSTFYRYGNYGYTF
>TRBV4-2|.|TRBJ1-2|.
TGTGCCAGCAGCCAGCAATCCCGGACTAACTATGGCTACACCTTC
CASSQQSRTNYGYTF
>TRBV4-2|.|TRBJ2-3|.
TGTGCCAGCTCCTCCTCCGCGAGGAGTAAGTATTTT
CASSSSARSKYF
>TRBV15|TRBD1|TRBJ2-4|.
TGTGCCACCAGCAGAGATCAGGGGGTTGACAAAAACATTCAGTACTTC
CATSRDQGVDKNIQYF
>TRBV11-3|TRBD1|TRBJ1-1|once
TGTGCCAGCAGCGGACAGGGACCGAACACTGAAGCTTTCTTT
CASSGQGPNTEAFF
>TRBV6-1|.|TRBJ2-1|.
TGTGCCAGCAGTTCTGATGACCTCAATGAGCAGTTCTTC
CASSSDDLNEQFF
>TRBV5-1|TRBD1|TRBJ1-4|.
TGCGCCAGCAGCTTGGGTTGGGGACAGCTAAATGAAAAACTGTTTTTT
CASSLGWGQLNEKLFF
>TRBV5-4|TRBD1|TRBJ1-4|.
TGTGCCAGCAGCTTGGACCAGACAGGGGCCCGCGAAAAACTGTTTTTT
CASSLDQTGAREKLFF
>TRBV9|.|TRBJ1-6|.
TGTGCCAGCAGCGCGGGGGGCTCCTATAATTCACCCCTCCACTTT
CASSAGGSYNSPLHF